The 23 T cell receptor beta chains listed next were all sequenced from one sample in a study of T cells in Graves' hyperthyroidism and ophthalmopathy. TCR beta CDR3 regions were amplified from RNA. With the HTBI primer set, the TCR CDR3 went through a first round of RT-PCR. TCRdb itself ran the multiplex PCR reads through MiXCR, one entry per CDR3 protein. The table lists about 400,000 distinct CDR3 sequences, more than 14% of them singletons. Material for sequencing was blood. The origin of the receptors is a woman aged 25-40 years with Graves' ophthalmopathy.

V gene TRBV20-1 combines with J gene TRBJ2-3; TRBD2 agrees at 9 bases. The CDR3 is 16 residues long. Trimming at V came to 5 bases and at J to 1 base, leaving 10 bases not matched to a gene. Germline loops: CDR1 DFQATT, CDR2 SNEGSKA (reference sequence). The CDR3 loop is CSAHLTLAGGTDTQYF. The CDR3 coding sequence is TGCAGTGCTCACCTCACCTTAGCGGGAGGCACAGATACGCAGTATTTT.

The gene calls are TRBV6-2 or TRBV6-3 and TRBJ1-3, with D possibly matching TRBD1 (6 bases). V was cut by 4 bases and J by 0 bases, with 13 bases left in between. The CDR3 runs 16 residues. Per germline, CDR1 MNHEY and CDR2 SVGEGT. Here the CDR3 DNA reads TGTGCCAGCAGTTTAGCCGGGACAAGCTCTGGAAACACCATATATTTT. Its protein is CASSLAGTSSGNTIYF.

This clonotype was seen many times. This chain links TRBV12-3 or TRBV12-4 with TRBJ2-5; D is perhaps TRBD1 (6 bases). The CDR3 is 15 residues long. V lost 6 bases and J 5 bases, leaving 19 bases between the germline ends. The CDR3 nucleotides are TGTGCCAGCAGGTCAGGGTGGGGGCAATGGGAGACCCAGTACTTC. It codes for CASRSGWGQWETQYF.

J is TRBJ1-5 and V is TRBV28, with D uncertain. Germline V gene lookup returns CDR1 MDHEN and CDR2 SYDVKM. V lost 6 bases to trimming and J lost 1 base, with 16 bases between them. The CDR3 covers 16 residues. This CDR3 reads CASRGKSFVSNQPQHF. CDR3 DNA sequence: TGTGCCAGCAGGGGGAAATCTTTTGTAAGCAATCAGCCCCAGCATTTT.

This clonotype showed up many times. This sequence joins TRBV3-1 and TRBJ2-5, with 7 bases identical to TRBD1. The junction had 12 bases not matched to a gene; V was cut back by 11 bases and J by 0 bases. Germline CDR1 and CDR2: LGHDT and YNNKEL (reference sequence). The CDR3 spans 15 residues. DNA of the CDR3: TGTGCCTCCAAGCTGGGACAGTTAAACCAAGAGACCCAGTACTTC. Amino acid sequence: CASKLGQLNQETQYF.

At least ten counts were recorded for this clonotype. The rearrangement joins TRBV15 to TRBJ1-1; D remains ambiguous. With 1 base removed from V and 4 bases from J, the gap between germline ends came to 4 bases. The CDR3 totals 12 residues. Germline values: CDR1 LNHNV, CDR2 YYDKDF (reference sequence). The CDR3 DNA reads TGTGCCACCAGCAGAGGAGGCACTGAAGCTTTCTTT. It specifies CATSRGGTEAFF.

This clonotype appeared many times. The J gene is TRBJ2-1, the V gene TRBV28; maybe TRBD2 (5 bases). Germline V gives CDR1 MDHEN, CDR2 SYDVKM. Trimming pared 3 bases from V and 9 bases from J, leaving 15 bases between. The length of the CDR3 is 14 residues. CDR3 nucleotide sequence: TGTGCCAGCAGTTTTTCTAGGGCCGGAGGTGAGCAGTTCTTC. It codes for CASSFSRAGGEQFF.

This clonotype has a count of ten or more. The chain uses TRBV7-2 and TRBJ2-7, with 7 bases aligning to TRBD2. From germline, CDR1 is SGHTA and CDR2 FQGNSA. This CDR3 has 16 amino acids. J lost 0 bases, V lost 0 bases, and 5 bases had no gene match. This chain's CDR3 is CASSLAMAGDSYEQYF. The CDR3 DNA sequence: TGTGCCAGCAGCTTAGCTATGGCGGGGGACTCCTACGAGCAGTACTTC.

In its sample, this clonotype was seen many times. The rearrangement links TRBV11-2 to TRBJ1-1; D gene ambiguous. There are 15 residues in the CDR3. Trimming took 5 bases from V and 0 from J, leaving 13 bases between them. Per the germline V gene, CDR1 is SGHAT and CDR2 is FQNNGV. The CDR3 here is CASSPRPTLNTEAFF. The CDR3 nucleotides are TGTGCCAGCAGCCCCCGACCCACCCTGAACACTGAAGCTTTCTTT.

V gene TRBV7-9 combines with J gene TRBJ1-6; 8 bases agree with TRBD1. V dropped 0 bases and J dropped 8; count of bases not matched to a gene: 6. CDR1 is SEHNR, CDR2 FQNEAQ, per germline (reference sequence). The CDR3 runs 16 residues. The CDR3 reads CASSLAGAGGYSPLHF. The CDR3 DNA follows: TGTGCCAGCAGCTTAGCGGGCGCAGGGGGCTATTCACCCCTCCACTTT.

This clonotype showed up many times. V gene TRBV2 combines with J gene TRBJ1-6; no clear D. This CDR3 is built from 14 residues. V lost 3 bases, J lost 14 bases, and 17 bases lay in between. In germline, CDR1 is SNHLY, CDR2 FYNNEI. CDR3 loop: CASSDRGQPESLHF. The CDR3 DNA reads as TGTGCCAGCAGTGATAGAGGTCAGCCCGAATCCCTCCACTTT. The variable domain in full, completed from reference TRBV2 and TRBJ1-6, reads EPEVTQTPSHQVTQMGQEVILRCVPISNHLYFYWYRQILGQKVEFLVSFYNNEISEKSEIFDDQFSVERPDGSNFTLKIRSTKLEDSAMYFCASSDRGQPESLHFGNGTRLTVT.

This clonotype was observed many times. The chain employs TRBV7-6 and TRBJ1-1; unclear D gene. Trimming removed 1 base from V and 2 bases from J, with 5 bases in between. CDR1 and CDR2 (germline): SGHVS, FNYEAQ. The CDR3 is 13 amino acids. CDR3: CASSLESNTEAFF. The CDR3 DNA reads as TGTGCCAGCAGCTTAGAAAGTAACACTGAAGCTTTCTTT.

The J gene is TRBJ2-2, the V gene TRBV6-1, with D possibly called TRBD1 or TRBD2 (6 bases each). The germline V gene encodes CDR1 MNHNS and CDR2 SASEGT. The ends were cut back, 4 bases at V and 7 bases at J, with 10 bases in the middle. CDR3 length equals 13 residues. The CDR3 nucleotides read TGTGCCAGCAGTGGGGGGGCCGGCGGGGAGCTGTTTTTT. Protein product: CASSGGAGGELFF.

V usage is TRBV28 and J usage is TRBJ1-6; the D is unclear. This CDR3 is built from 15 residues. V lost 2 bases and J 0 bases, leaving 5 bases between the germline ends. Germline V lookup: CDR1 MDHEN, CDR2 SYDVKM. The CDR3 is CASSLPGSYNSPLHF. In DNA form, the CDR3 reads TGTGCCAGCAGTTTACCGGGCTCCTATAATTCACCCCTCCACTTT. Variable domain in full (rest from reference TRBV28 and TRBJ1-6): DVKVTQSSRYLVKRTGEKVFLECVQDMDHENMFWYRQDPGLGLRLIYFSYDVKMKEKGDIPEGYSVSREKKERFSLILESASTNQTSMYLCASSLPGSYNSPLHFGNGTRLTVT.

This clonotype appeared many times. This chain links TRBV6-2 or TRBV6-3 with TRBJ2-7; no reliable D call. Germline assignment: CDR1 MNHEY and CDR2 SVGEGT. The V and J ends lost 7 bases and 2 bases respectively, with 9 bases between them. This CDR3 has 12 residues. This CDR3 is CASTSVPYEQYF. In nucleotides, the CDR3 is TGTGCCAGCACCTCTGTACCCTACGAGCAGTACTTC.

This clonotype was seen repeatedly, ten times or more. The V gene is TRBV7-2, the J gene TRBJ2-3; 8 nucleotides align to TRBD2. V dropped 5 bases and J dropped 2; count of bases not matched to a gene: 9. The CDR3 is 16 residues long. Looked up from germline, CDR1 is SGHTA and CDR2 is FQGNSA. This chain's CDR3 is CASSPLAGGHTDTQYF. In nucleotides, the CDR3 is TGTGCCAGCAGCCCCCTCGCGGGGGGTCACACAGATACGCAGTATTTT.

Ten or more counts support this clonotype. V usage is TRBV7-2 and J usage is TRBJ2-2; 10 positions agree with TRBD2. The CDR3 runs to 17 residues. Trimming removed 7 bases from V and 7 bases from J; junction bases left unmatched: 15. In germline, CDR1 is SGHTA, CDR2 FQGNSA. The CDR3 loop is CASTPTSSGGGNGELFF. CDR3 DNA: TGTGCCAGCACCCCGACCTCTAGCGGGGGTGGGAACGGGGAGCTGTTTTTT.

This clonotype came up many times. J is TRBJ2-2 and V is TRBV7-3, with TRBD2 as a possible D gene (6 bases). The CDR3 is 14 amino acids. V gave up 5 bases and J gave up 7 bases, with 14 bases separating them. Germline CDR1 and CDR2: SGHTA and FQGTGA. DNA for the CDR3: TGTGCCAGCAGCGACCCGACTAGTGTCGGGGAGCTGTTTTTT. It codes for CASSDPTSVGELFF.

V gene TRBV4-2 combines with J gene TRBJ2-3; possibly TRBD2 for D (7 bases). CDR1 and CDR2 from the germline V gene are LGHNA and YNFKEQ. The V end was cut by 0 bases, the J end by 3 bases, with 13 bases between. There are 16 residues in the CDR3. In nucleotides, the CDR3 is TGTGCCAGCAGCCAAGAAGGGGGGGGGCGGACAGATACGCAGTATTTT. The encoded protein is CASSQEGGGRTDTQYF.

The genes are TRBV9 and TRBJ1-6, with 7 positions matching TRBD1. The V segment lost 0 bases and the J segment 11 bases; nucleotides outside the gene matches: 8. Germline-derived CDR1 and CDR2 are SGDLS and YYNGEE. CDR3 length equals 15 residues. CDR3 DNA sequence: TGTGCCAGCAGCGTAGTACAGGGGCTAGATCCACCCCTCCACTTT. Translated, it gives CASSVVQGLDPPLHF.

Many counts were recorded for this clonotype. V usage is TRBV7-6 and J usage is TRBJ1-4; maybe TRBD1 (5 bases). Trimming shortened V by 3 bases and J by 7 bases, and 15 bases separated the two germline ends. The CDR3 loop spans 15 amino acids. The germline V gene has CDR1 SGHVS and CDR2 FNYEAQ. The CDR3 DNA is TGTGCCAGCAGCTTTGGACACCTAGAAGGTGAAAAACTGTTTTTT. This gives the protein CASSFGHLEGEKLFF.

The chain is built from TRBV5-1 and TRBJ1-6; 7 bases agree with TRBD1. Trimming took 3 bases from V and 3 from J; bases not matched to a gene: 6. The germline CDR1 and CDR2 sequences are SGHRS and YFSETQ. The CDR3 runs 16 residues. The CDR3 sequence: CASSSTGRDYNSPLHF. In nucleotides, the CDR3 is TGCGCCAGCAGCTCGACAGGGCGTGACTATAATTCACCCCTCCACTTT.

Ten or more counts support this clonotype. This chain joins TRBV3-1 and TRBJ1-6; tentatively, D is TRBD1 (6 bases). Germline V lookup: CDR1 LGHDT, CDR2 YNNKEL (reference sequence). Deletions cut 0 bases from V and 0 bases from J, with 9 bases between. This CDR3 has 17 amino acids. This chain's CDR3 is CASSQDLDSSYNSPLHF. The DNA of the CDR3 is TGTGCCAGCAGCCAAGATCTGGACAGCTCCTATAATTCACCCCTCCACTTT.